The 17 T cell receptor beta chains presented below share a single source sample, sequenced in a study of T cells in Graves' hyperthyroidism and ophthalmopathy. TCR beta CDR3 sequences were amplified from RNA transcripts. Carried out on the TCR CDR3, a first-round RT-PCR used the HTBI primer set. TCRdb re-analysed the multiplex PCR reads in MiXCR, keeping a single row per CDR3 protein. Altogether some 720,000 distinct CDR3 sequences are present, roughly 17% being singletons, with the ten largest covering approximately 8.4%. The sample comprised blood. These receptors all stem from a man aged 18 to 30 with Graves' hyperthyroidism.

This clonotype has a count of ten or more. The chain uses TRBV28 and TRBJ2-5, with D tentatively TRBD2 (5 bases). The germline V and J ends were trimmed by 6 bases and 5 bases, with 10 bases remaining between them. The CDR3 loop spans 12 amino acids. Germline V lookup: CDR1 MDHEN, CDR2 SYDVKM. In DNA form, the CDR3 reads TGTGCCAGCAGCGGACTGGGGGAGACCCAGTACTTC. Amino acid sequence: CASSGLGETQYF. The full variable domain, rest sourced from reference TRBV28 and TRBJ2-5, is DVKVTQSSRYLVKRTGEKVFLECVQDMDHENMFWYRQDPGLGLRLIYFSYDVKMKEKGDIPEGYSVSREKKERFSLILESASTNQTSMYLCASSGLGETQYFGPGTRLLVL.

The chain links TRBV28 to TRBJ1-1; weak D call: TRBD1 (5 bases). V was shortened by 6 bases and J by 12 bases, with 23 bases between the two germline ends. The germline gives CDR1 MDHEN, CDR2 SYDVKM. The CDR3 runs to 14 residues. CDR3 sequence: CASRRGGEGVFPFF. CDR3 nucleotides: TGTGCCAGCAGGCGGGGCGGGGAAGGGGTATTCCCTTTCTTT.

This clonotype was detected a few times. The chain recombines TRBV5-1 with TRBJ1-1; tentatively, D is TRBD1 (5 bases). This CDR3 is 16 amino acids long. Germline loops: CDR1 SGHRS, CDR2 YFSETQ. The V and J ends lost 0 bases and 0 bases respectively, with 12 bases between them. Here the CDR3 DNA reads TGCGCCAGCAGCTTGGTACCGAGGGGTGTGAACACTGAAGCTTTCTTT. Amino acids: CASSLVPRGVNTEAFF. Combining the CDR3 with reference TRBV5-1 and TRBJ1-1 gives the whole variable domain KAGVTQTPRYLIKTRGQQVTLSCSPISGHRSVSWYQQTPGQGLQFLFEYFSETQRNKGNFPGRFSGRQFSNSRSEMNVSTLELGDSALYLCASSLVPRGVNTEAFFGQGTRLTVV.

In this sample, this clonotype turned up many times. The chain carries TRBV28 and TRBJ2-7; maybe TRBD2 (5 bases). CDR1 MDHEN and CDR2 SYDVKM come from the germline V gene. The CDR3 runs 13 residues. Between the trimmed V and J ends, which lost 7 bases and 1 base, there was a span of 11 bases. This chain's CDR3 is CASTLGRSYEQYF. The CDR3 DNA reads TGTGCCAGCACTCTAGGGAGATCCTACGAGCAGTACTTC.

This clonotype was observed at least ten times. The chain has TRBV2 and TRBJ2-3; a possible D gene is TRBD1 (5 bases). The CDR3 totals 12 residues. The V end lost 8 bases, the J end lost 7 bases, and 13 bases lay between the germline ends. The germline CDR1 and CDR2 sequences are SNHLY and FYNNEI. The CDR3 DNA reads TGTGCCAGCCTCCCTCAGGGTCATACGCAGTATTTT. This translates into CASLPQGHTQYF.

The chain combines TRBV25-1 with TRBJ2-5; TRBD1 agrees at 10 bases. J was trimmed by 4 bases and V by 4 bases; bases with no gene match: 6. CDR3 size: 15 residues. Looked up from germline, CDR1 is MGHDK and CDR2 is SYGVNS. The CDR3 here is CASSGAGQGGETQYF. CDR3 in DNA: TGTGCCAGCAGTGGAGCCGGACAGGGGGGAGAGACCCAGTACTTC.

The chain has TRBV20-1 and TRBJ2-3; 8 nucleotides align to TRBD2. The CDR3 is 16 amino acids. The germline CDR1 and CDR2 sequences are DFQATT and SNEGSKA (reference sequence). Trimming at V came to 6 bases and at J to 2 bases, leaving 13 bases not matched to a gene. CDR3 sequence reads: CSALLWTSRFTDTQYF. As DNA, the CDR3 is TGCAGTGCCCTCCTATGGACTAGCAGATTCACAGATACGCAGTATTTT.

This clonotype was counted at least ten times. The chain has TRBV28 and TRBJ1-2; TRBD1 is a possible D gene (5 bases). The CDR3 is 14 residues long. V gave up 2 bases and J gave up 4 bases, with 11 bases separating them. Germline CDR1 is MDHEN and CDR2 is SYDVKM. The CDR3 is CASSLPDKAYGYTF. The DNA for the CDR3 is TGTGCCAGCAGTTTACCGGACAAGGCCTATGGCTACACCTTC.

Written as DNA, the CDR3 is TGTGCCATCACCCGACAGGGGGCTGGCGACGAGCAGTACTTC. Encoded protein: CAITRQGAGDEQYF. The chain carries TRBV10-3 and TRBJ2-7; 10 nucleotides align to TRBD1. This CDR3 is built from 14 residues. CDR1 is ENHRY, CDR2 SYGVKD, per germline. Trimming at V came to 7 bases and at J to 5 bases, leaving 8 bases not matched to a gene.

This clonotype was found a few times. This rearrangement joins TRBV4-1 to TRBJ2-1; TRBD2 aligns across 12 bases. The ends lost 4 bases at V and 7 bases at J; junction bases unmatched: 11. CDR1 and CDR2 (germline): MGHRA, YSYEKL. The CDR3 loop spans 17 amino acids. DNA of the CDR3: TGCGCCAGCAGCCCAACCTTGACTAGCGGGAGATTGAATGAGCAGTTCTTC. Amino acid sequence: CASSPTLTSGRLNEQFF.

CDR3 coding DNA: TGTGCCAGCAGCGTGGGGGACTTCCTAACCTACGAGCAGTACTTC. Translating it yields CASSVGDFLTYEQYF. The V and J genes are TRBV9 and TRBJ2-7; possibly TRBD2 for D (6 bases). This CDR3 region has 15 residues. Trimming removed 2 bases from V and 2 bases from J, with 14 bases in between. Germline CDR1 is SGDLS and CDR2 is YYNGEE.

This clonotype was picked up many times. The chain uses TRBV28 and TRBJ1-5; D gene uncertain. Between the trimmed V and J ends, which lost 5 bases and 1 base, there was a span of 9 bases. Per germline, CDR1 MDHEN and CDR2 SYDVKM. The CDR3 is made up of 14 amino acids. CDR3 protein: CASSPVGSNQPQHF. In DNA form, the CDR3 reads TGTGCCAGCAGTCCCGTGGGGAGCAATCAGCCCCAGCATTTT.

There are many counts of this clonotype. For the CDR3, the DNA is TGCAGTGCTAGAACCGGGAAAGGAACCTACGAGCAGTACTTC. Translating gives CSARTGKGTYEQYF. This chain uses TRBV20-1 with TRBJ2-7, with D possibly matching TRBD2 (5 bases). The CDR3 loop spans 14 amino acids. The germline CDR1 and CDR2 sequences are DFQATT and SNEGSKA (reference sequence). Trimming cost V 2 bases and J 2 bases, with 13 bases left between them.

This rearrangement joins TRBV9 to TRBJ2-7; TRBD2 matches 10 bases. Unmatched junction bases numbered 2, after V lost 0 bases and J lost 2 bases. The germline V gene encodes CDR1 SGDLS and CDR2 YYNGEE. The CDR3 has 15 amino acids. CDR3 nucleotides: TGTGCCAGCAGCGTAGCCGGGACTAGCGCCTACGAGCAGTACTTC. Translating gives CASSVAGTSAYEQYF.

This clonotype was seen only a few times. V and J are TRBV7-9 and TRBJ2-7; D is uncertain. Germline assignment: CDR1 SEHNR and CDR2 FQNEAQ (reference sequence). This CDR3 has 15 residues. V lost 2 bases and J lost 5, with 16 bases in between. This CDR3 is CASSLSTVFVDEQYF. In DNA, the CDR3 is TGTGCCAGCAGCTTATCAACCGTGTTTGTCGACGAGCAGTACTTC.

The chain links TRBV28 to TRBJ1-6; perhaps TRBD1 as D (6 bases). The CDR3 is 15 amino acids. V lost 7 bases and J 0 bases, leaving 10 bases between the germline ends. Germline V lookup: CDR1 MDHEN, CDR2 SYDVKM. CDR3 protein: CASNQGLSYNSPLHF. The CDR3 DNA reads TGTGCCAGCAACCAGGGGCTCTCCTATAATTCACCCCTCCACTTT. Full variable domain (rest looked up from reference TRBV28 and TRBJ1-6): DVKVTQSSRYLVKRTGEKVFLECVQDMDHENMFWYRQDPGLGLRLIYFSYDVKMKEKGDIPEGYSVSREKKERFSLILESASTNQTSMYLCASNQGLSYNSPLHFGNGTRLTVT.

This clonotype has ten or more counts. The gene calls are TRBV10-3 and TRBJ2-5, with D unresolved. The CDR3 totals 12 residues. V was cut by 2 bases and J by 1 base, with 2 bases left in between. Per the germline V gene, CDR1 is ENHRY and CDR2 is SYGVKD. CDR3 DNA sequence: TGTGCCATCAGTGAGGGCCAAGAGACCCAGTACTTC. Its protein product is CAISEGQETQYF.